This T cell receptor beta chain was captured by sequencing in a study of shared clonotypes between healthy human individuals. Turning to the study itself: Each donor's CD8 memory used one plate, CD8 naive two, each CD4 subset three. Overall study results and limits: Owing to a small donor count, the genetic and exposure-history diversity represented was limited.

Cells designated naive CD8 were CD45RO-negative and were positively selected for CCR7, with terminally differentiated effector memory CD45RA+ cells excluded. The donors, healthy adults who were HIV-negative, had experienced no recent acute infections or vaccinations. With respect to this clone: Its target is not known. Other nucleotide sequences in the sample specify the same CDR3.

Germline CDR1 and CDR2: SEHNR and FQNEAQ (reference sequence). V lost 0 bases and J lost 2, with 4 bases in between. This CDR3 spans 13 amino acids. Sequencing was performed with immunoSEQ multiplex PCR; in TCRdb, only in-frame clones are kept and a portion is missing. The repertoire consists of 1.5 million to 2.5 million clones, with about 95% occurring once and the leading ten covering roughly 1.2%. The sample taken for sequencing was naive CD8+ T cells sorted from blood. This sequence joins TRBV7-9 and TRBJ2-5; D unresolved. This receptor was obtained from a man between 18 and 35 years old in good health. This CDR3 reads CASSLADQETQYF. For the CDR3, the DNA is TGTGCCAGCAGCTTAGCAGATCAAGAGACCCAGTACTTC. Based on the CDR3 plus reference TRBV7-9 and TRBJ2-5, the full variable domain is DTGVSQNPRHKITKRGQNVTFRCDPISEHNRLYWYRQTLGQGPEFLTYFQNEAQLEKSRLLSDRFSAERPKGSFSTLEIQRTEQGDSAMYLCASSLADQETQYFGPGTRLLVL.